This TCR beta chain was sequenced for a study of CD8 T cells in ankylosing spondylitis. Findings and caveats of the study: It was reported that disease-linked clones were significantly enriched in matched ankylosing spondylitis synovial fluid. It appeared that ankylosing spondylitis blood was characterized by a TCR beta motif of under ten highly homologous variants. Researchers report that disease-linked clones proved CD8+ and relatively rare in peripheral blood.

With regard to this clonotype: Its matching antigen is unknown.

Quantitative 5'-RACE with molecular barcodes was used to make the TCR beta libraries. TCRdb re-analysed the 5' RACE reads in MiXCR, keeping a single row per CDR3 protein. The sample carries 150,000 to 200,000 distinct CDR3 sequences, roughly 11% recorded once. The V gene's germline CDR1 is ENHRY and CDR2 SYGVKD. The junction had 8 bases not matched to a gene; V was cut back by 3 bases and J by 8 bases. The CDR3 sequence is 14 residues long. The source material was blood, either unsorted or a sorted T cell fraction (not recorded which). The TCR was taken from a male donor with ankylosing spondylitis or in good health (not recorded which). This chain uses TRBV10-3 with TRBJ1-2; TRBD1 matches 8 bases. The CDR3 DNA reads TGTGCCATCAGTGACAACAGGGGGGCGGGAGGCTACACCTTC. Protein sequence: CAISDNRGAGGYTF.